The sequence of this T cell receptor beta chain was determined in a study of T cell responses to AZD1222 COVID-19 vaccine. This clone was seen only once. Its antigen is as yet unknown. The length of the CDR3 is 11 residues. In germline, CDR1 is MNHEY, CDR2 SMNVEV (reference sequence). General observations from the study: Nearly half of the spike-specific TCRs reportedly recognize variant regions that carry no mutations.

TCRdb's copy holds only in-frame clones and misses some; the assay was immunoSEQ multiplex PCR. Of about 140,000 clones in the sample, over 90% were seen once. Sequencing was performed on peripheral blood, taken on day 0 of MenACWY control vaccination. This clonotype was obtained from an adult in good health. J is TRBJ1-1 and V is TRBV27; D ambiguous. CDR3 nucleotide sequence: TGTGGCCCCTTGGGGTTAGCTGAAGCTTTCTTT. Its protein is CGPLGLAEAFF.